A single sample gave rise to the 26 T cell receptor beta chains below, sequenced in a study of T cell clusters in autoimmune cytopenias. TRB rearrangements were amplified by touch-down multiplex PCR with mixed TRB-A/B primers. TCRdb derives one entry per CDR3 protein from the multiplex PCR reads, leaving out DNA. The listing records about 7,000 distinct CDR3 sequences. TRB was amplified from about 270 ng of peripheral blood genomic DNA per sample. These data are also associated with another study on T cell repertoires in aging, cancer and after chemotherapy.

Sequenced: peripheral blood. These TCRs come from a human donor in good health.

Judged by frequency, this clonotype is medium-sized. The rearrangement links TRBV10-3 to TRBJ2-1. This CDR3 has 11 residues. Looked up from germline, CDR1 is ENHRY and CDR2 is SYGVKD. This chain's CDR3 is CAISESREQFF.

V usage is TRBV5-6 and J usage is TRBJ1-6; the TCRdb D gene call, TRBD1, has no DNA to confirm it. The CDR3 covers 18 residues. Germline values: CDR1 SGHDT, CDR2 YYEEEE. The CDR3 here is CASSTGTGYSSYNSPLHF. The variable domain in full, completed from reference TRBV5-6 and TRBJ1-6, reads DAGVTQSPTHLIKTRGQQVTLRCSPKSGHDTVSWYQQALGQGPQFIFQYYEEEERQRGNFPDRFSGHQFPNYSSELNVNALLLGDSALYLCASSTGTGYSSYNSPLHFGNGTRLTVT.

The gene calls are TRBV5-1 and TRBJ2-2; TCRdb proposes TRBD2, but this gene call is untestable without DNA. From germline, CDR1 is SGHRS and CDR2 YFSETQ. The CDR3 spans 15 residues. The CDR3 here is CASSLGLARTGELFF.

Judged by frequency, this clonotype is medium-sized. This rearrangement joins TRBV27 to TRBJ2-3; there is no DNA to check the TCRdb D call of TRBD1. This CDR3 is 13 amino acids long. Germline CDR1 reads MNHEY; CDR2 reads SMNVEV (reference sequence). The CDR3 protein is CASREFSGDTQYF.

By frequency, this clonotype is medium-sized. This chain's CDR3 is CASGTAAETQYF. V gene TRBV19 combines with J gene TRBJ2-5; TCRdb's D call of TRBD1 is untestable without DNA. This CDR3 has 12 amino acids. The germline CDR1 and CDR2 sequences are LNHDA and SQIVND (reference sequence).

According to its frequency, this clonotype is medium-sized. The CDR3 here is CASSPGLAGGLEQYF. This sequence joins TRBV5-6 and TRBJ2-7; TCRdb selects TRBD2, and the lack of DNA leaves this call unchecked. The CDR3 loop spans 15 amino acids. Germline assignment: CDR1 SGHDT and CDR2 YYEEEE.

This rearrangement joins TRBV18 to TRBJ1-1; the TCRdb D gene call, TRBD1, has no DNA to confirm it. CDR1 and CDR2 (germline): KGHSH, LQKENI. CDR3 size: 12 residues. CDR3 in amino acids: CASSSGQSEAFF. The entire variable domain, with the rest obtained from reference TRBV18 and TRBJ1-1, is as follows: NAGVMQNPRHLVRRRGQEARLRCSPMKGHSHVYWYRQLPEEGLKFMVYLQKENIIDESGMPKERFSAEFPKEGPSILRIQQVVRGDSAAYFCASSSGQSEAFFGQGTRLTVV.

The chain links TRBV7-2 to TRBJ1-5; without DNA, the TCRdb call of TRBD1 cannot be checked. The germline CDR1 and CDR2 sequences are SGHTA and FQGNSA. The CDR3 is 15 amino acids. CDR3: CASSSQGGAHQPQHF.

In terms of frequency, this clonotype is medium-sized. The chain couples TRBV5-5 to TRBJ2-1; as DNA is missing, the TRBD1 call by TCRdb cannot be tested. Germline assignment: CDR1 SGHKS and CDR2 YYEKEE (reference sequence). The CDR3 has 13 amino acids. Here the CDR3 reads CASSVGTANEQFF.

This chain joins TRBV6-2 or TRBV6-3 and TRBJ2-7; TCRdb lists TRBD1, though no DNA is available to test this call. The V gene's germline CDR1 is MNHEY and CDR2 SVGEGT. CDR3 size: 15 residues. This chain's CDR3 is CASSPIDRVTYEQYF.

The chain employs TRBV13 and TRBJ2-3; the TCRdb call, TRBD2, lacks DNA for checking. Germline V CDR1 and CDR2: PRHDT, FYEKMQ (reference sequence). The CDR3 extends over 14 amino acids. CDR3 sequence: CASSLGLAGPTQYF.

This clonotype is identified as medium-sized from frequency. The V and J genes are TRBV5-6 and TRBJ2-3; as DNA is missing, the TRBD2 call by TCRdb cannot be tested. Germline V gene data show CDR1 as SGHDT and CDR2 as YYEEEE. This CDR3 spans 15 amino acids. The CDR3 here is CASTGTSGVSNTQYF.

This rearrangement joins TRBV12-3 or TRBV12-4 to TRBJ1-4. The CDR3 length is 14 residues. The CDR3 loop reads CASSFSGSREKLFF.

This clonotype ranks as medium-sized (0.01 to 0.1%) in terms of frequency. The rearrangement uses TRBV29-1 and TRBJ1-4; TCRdb outputs TRBD1, but without DNA this stays unchecked. Germline values: CDR1 SQVTM, CDR2 ANQGSEA. This CDR3 region has 15 residues. The chain's CDR3 is CSAGFLRDRDEKLFF.

Judged by frequency, this clonotype is medium-sized (0.01 to 0.1%). V usage is TRBV27 and J usage is TRBJ2-5; TCRdb returns TRBD2, unconfirmable since there is no DNA. CDR3 length: 15 residues. Germline CDR1 MNHEY, CDR2 SMNVEV (reference sequence). The CDR3 reads CASSNGLVSQETQYF.

CDR3: CASSLQKQNTEAFF. This chain joins TRBV11-1 and TRBJ1-1. The CDR3 is made up of 14 amino acids. From germline, CDR1 is SGHAT and CDR2 FQDESV (reference sequence).

The genes are TRBV18 and TRBJ2-7; the TRBD1 assignment by TCRdb is unverifiable without DNA. Germline values: CDR1 KGHSH, CDR2 LQKENI. The CDR3 spans 12 residues. This CDR3 reads CASSPRTDEQYF. The full variable domain, rest sourced from reference TRBV18 and TRBJ2-7, is NAGVMQNPRHLVRRRGQEARLRCSPMKGHSHVYWYRQLPEEGLKFMVYLQKENIIDESGMPKERFSAEFPKEGPSILRIQQVVRGDSAAYFCASSPRTDEQYFGPGTRLTVT.

The chain couples TRBV20-1 to TRBJ2-3; without DNA, the TCRdb call of TRBD2 cannot be checked. The CDR3 totals 15 residues. Germline CDR1 is DFQATT and CDR2 is SNEGSKA (reference sequence). The CDR3 loop is CSARAGLAATDTQYF.

This clonotype shows up as medium-sized by frequency. J is TRBJ1-2 and V is TRBV6-5; the TRBD1 assignment by TCRdb is unverifiable without DNA. There are 13 residues in the CDR3. Germline CDR1 MNHEY, CDR2 SVGAGI. This chain's CDR3 is CASSSAGTKGYTF.

Its frequency marks this clonotype as medium-sized (0.01 to 0.1%). This chain joins TRBV19 and TRBJ2-7; without DNA, the TCRdb call of TRBD2 cannot be checked. Germline assignment: CDR1 LNHDA and CDR2 SQIVND (reference sequence). The CDR3 runs 14 residues. CDR3 sequence reads: CASTPRGSYREQYF.

This clonotype shows up as medium-sized by frequency. The chain joins TRBV27 to TRBJ1-6; absent DNA, TCRdb's TRBD1 call cannot be checked. The CDR3 covers 15 residues. Germline CDR1 MNHEY, CDR2 SMNVEV (reference sequence). The CDR3 protein is CASSFRTGGSSPLHF.

The V and J genes are TRBV25-1 and TRBJ2-7. The CDR3 spans 15 residues. The germline gives CDR1 MGHDK, CDR2 SYGVNS. CDR3 amino acids: CASSVAAVPFYEQYF.

The V call is TRBV6-1, the J call TRBJ2-4; lacking DNA, the TRBD2 call made by TCRdb goes unchecked. The length of the CDR3 is 11 residues. Germline values: CDR1 MNHNS, CDR2 SASEGT. The CDR3 reads CASEWEHIQYF.

In terms of frequency, this clonotype is medium-sized. The chain couples TRBV19 to TRBJ2-7; there is no DNA to check the TCRdb D call of TRBD2. The CDR3 has 13 residues. Germline CDR1 LNHDA, CDR2 SQIVND (reference sequence). CDR3 loop: CASIAGGPGEQYF.

Measured by frequency, this clonotype is medium-sized (0.01 to 0.1%). The chain has TRBV6-5 and TRBJ1-1. This CDR3 spans 14 amino acids. Germline assignment: CDR1 MNHEY and CDR2 SVGAGI. CDR3 sequence reads: CASSDRTPATEAFF.

The chain recombines TRBV9 with TRBJ2-2. The CDR3 sequence is 14 residues long. Germline values: CDR1 SGDLS, CDR2 YYNGEE. The CDR3 loop reads CASSDIANTGELFF.